This T cell receptor (beta chain) was recorded in a study of shared T cell receptors in the human thymus. J gave up 0 bases and V 3 bases, and 3 bases lay outside the gene matches. The CDR3 sequence is 17 residues long. Germline-derived CDR1 and CDR2 are MGHRA and YSYEKL. Using immunoSEQ multiplex PCR, the repertoire was profiled, and TCRdb retains in-frame clones only, with some absent. Here the sample spans about 660,000 clones, 70% to 90% being singletons. These sequences were also reported in another study, on human thymus T cells. This second study says: Thymic samples were excised during corrective heart operations.

The chain is built from TRBV4-1 and TRBJ2-1, with 12 positions matching TRBD2. The sequence was obtained from a boy in the first two years of life with a congenital heart defect. Source material: thymocytes. CDR3 sequence reads: CASSHPTSGSSYNEQFF. CDR3 nucleotides: TGCGCCAGCAGCCATCCGACTAGCGGGAGCTCCTACAATGAGCAGTTCTTC.